These 21 T cell receptor beta chains came from one sample sequenced in a study of cytotoxic CD8 clonotypes in ibrutinib-treated CLL. The table came from immunoSEQ multiplex PCR; TCRdb's copy has only in-frame clones and leaves some out. The profile shows approximately 100,000 clones, approximately 58% of them singletons. The sequenced sample was PBMCs, obtained after 24 months of ibrutinib treatment. Receptors originate from a human donor with chronic lymphocytic leukemia.

The J gene is TRBJ1-1, the V gene TRBV29-1; maybe TRBD1 (5 bases). CDR1 is SQVTM, CDR2 ANQGSEA, per germline. The CDR3 length is 16 residues. With 3 bases removed from V and 4 bases from J, the gap between germline ends came to 21 bases. This chain's CDR3 is CSVETSFDRQGTEAFF. CDR3 nucleotide sequence: TGCAGCGTTGAGACTTCGTTCGACCGCCAGGGCACTGAAGCTTTCTTT. Looking up the rest from reference TRBV29-1 and TRBJ1-1 gives the full variable domain: SAVISQKPSRDICQRGTSLTIQCQVDSQVTMMFWYRQQPGQSLTLIATANQGSEATYESGFVIDKFPISRPNLTFSTLTVSNMSPEDSSIYLCSVETSFDRQGTEAFFGQGTRLTVV.

The rearrangement joins TRBV7-2 to TRBJ2-3; 7 nucleotides align to TRBD1. J lost 5 bases, V lost 1 base, and 6 bases had no gene match. CDR1 and CDR2 from the germline V gene are SGHTA and FQGNSA. The CDR3 spans 15 residues. CDR3 in DNA: TGTGCCAGCAGCTTAGAAGGGGGCCGTGGAGATACGCAGTATTTT. Translation gives CASSLEGGRGDTQYF.

This rearrangement joins TRBV23-1 to TRBJ2-7; 8 nucleotides agree with TRBD1. TRBV23-1 carries the ORF label, with uncertain function. There are 18 residues in the CDR3. Losses at the gene ends were 6 bases for V and 0 bases for J; bases not matched to a gene: 16. CDR3 sequence (DNA): TGCGCCAGCAGAAAACCCCCGGGACAGGTTATAAGCTCCTACGAGCAGTACTTC. Translated, it gives CASRKPPGQVISSYEQYF.

This clone showed up just a few times. The chain has TRBV25-1 and TRBJ2-1, with D hard to call. CDR3 length: 15 residues. Trimming removed 6 bases at V and 9 bases at J, with 21 bases between. Germline lookup yields CDR1 MGHDK and CDR2 SYGVNS. The CDR3 nucleotides read TGTGCCAGCAGCGCCCTATCTGGGGTAGGGTCTGAGCAGTTCTTC. It specifies CASSALSGVGSEQFF.

The V gene is TRBV4-2, the J gene TRBJ1-6, with D tentatively TRBD1 (5 bases). CDR3 length equals 12 residues. Germline V CDR1 and CDR2: LGHNA, YNFKEQ. The V end lost 0 bases, the J end lost 12 bases, and 6 bases lay between the germline ends. The CDR3 region is CASSQDGGPLHF. Written as DNA, the CDR3 is TGTGCCAGCAGCCAAGACGGGGGACCCCTCCACTTT.

The genes are TRBV18 and TRBJ2-7, with 10 bases identical to TRBD2. Germline-derived CDR1 and CDR2 are KGHSH and LQKENI. The length of the CDR3 is 18 residues. V trimming: 2 bases; J trimming: 0 bases; junction bases outside the gene matches: 10. Written as DNA, the CDR3 is TGTGCCAGCTCACCATCGTTAAGCGGGGGGGCTGGCTCCTACGAGCAGTACTTC. Translated, it gives CASSPSLSGGAGSYEQYF. Full variable domain (remainder filled in from reference TRBV18 and TRBJ2-7): NAGVMQNPRHLVRRRGQEARLRCSPMKGHSHVYWYRQLPEEGLKFMVYLQKENIIDESGMPKERFSAEFPKEGPSILRIQQVVRGDSAAYFCASSPSLSGGAGSYEQYFGPGTRLTVT.

V is TRBV15 and J is TRBJ1-3; D unresolved. The germline V gene encodes CDR1 LNHNV and CDR2 YYDKDF (reference sequence). The length of the CDR3 is 14 residues. V was trimmed by 1 base and J by 4 bases, leaving 8 bases between them. The CDR3 region is CATSRGLSGNTIYF. For the CDR3, the DNA is TGTGCCACCAGCAGAGGGTTGTCCGGAAACACCATATATTTT.

This chain links TRBV7-9 with TRBJ2-3, with unresolved D. Trimming shortened V by 3 bases and J by 2 bases, and 12 bases separated the two germline ends. CDR1 is SEHNR and CDR2 is FQNEAQ in the germline V gene (reference sequence). The CDR3 spans 15 residues. CDR3 in DNA: TGTGCCAGCAGCTTCCCGGCCGGGTTCACAGATACGCAGTATTTT. Its protein is CASSFPAGFTDTQYF.

The J gene is TRBJ1-2, the V gene TRBV28, with no clear D. V lost 5 bases, J lost 4 bases, and 5 bases lay in between. The length of the CDR3 is 11 residues. CDR1 MDHEN and CDR2 SYDVKM come from the germline V gene. CDR3 amino acids: CASSNFYGYTF. For the CDR3, the DNA is TGTGCCAGCAGTAACTTCTATGGCTACACCTTC.

The genes are TRBV5-6 and TRBJ1-1; D call uncertain. This CDR3 is built from 18 residues. Germline assignment: CDR1 SGHDT and CDR2 YYEEEE. The V and J ends lost 0 bases and 3 bases respectively, with 21 bases between them. The CDR3 DNA reads as TGTGCCAGCAGCTTGGCCAGGAGAGGAGCGACTGAATACACTGAAGCTTTCTTT. This codes for CASSLARRGATEYTEAFF.

The rearrangement joins TRBV5-6 to TRBJ1-5; 7 bases are shared with TRBD1. The germline V gene encodes CDR1 SGHDT and CDR2 YYEEEE. Unmatched junction bases numbered 9, after V lost 4 bases and J lost 5 bases. This CDR3 has 15 amino acids. The CDR3 here is CASSARRGQYQPQHF. CDR3 DNA: TGTGCCAGCAGCGCCCGGAGGGGGCAATATCAGCCCCAGCATTTT.

The chain couples TRBV27 to TRBJ2-3; 9 nucleotides align to TRBD1. V shed 7 bases, J shed 4 bases, and the junction held 9 bases outside the gene matches. Germline V CDR1 and CDR2: MNHEY, SMNVEV (reference sequence). This CDR3 comprises 15 residues. CDR3 DNA: TGTGCCAGCAACCCTGGACAGGGGTGGGCAGATACGCAGTATTTT. Protein: CASNPGQGWADTQYF.

This clone was observed a handful of times. The chain joins TRBV7-8 to TRBJ1-5, with D tentatively TRBD1 (5 bases). The CDR3 contains 16 residues. Deletions cut 5 bases from V and 6 bases from J, with 20 bases between. CDR1 is SGHVS, CDR2 FQNEAQ, per germline. The CDR3 region has the DNA TGTGCCAGCAGCCCGACGGGGGTTCCGGCCGGTCAGCCCCAGCATTTT. Its protein is CASSPTGVPAGQPQHF.

The chain carries TRBV6-5 and TRBJ1-1, with D maybe TRBD1 (5 bases). Deletions cut 2 bases from V and 2 bases from J, with 12 bases between. Per germline, CDR1 MNHEY and CDR2 SVGAGI. This CDR3 region has 15 residues. DNA for the CDR3: TGTGCCAGCAGTTACAGCGGGCAGGGAAACACTGAAGCTTTCTTT. Encoded protein: CASSYSGQGNTEAFF.

V and J are TRBV7-2 and TRBJ2-5; 13 bases fit TRBD2. The CDR3 is made up of 15 amino acids. Germline V gene data show CDR1 as SGHTA and CDR2 as FQGNSA. Germline trimming cut 6 bases from V and 4 bases from J; bases unmatched to any gene: 5. This chain's CDR3 is CASRFGLAGVETQYF. In nucleotides, the CDR3 is TGTGCCAGCAGATTTGGACTAGCGGGGGTAGAGACCCAGTACTTC. The full variable domain, in which reference TRBV7-2 and TRBJ2-5 provide the parts outside the CDR3, is GAGVSQSPSNKVTEKGKDVELRCDPISGHTALYWYRQSLGQGLEFLIYFQGNSAPDKSGLPSDRFSAERTGGSVSTLTIQRTQQEDSAVYLCASRFGLAGVETQYFGPGTRLLVL.

The chain carries TRBV18 and TRBJ2-3; D gene uncertain. Trimming removed 0 bases at V and 0 bases at J, with 4 bases between. The CDR3 is 14 amino acids. Per the germline V gene, CDR1 is KGHSH and CDR2 is LQKENI. CDR3: CASSPPVSTDTQYF. The CDR3 DNA follows: TGTGCCAGCTCACCACCGGTAAGCACAGATACGCAGTATTTT.

In regard to this clone: The junction does not match germline at one end; this may be a read error. The V call is TRBV5-1, the J call TRBJ1-4; D gene uncertain. Per germline, CDR1 SGHRS and CDR2 YFSETQ. The CDR3 is 14 amino acids. DNA of the CDR3: TGCGCCAGCTCAGAGGGATCAACTCATGAAAAACTGTTTTTT. Protein sequence: CASSEGSTHEKLFF.

The CDR3 spells CASSPHSGTQYTEAFF. DNA of the CDR3: TGTGCCAGCAGCCCCCACTCGGGAACCCAATACACTGAAGCTTTCTTT. The V and J genes are TRBV9 and TRBJ1-1, with D hard to call. The V gene's germline CDR1 is SGDLS and CDR2 YYNGEE. The CDR3 sequence is 16 residues long. V dropped 4 bases and J dropped 3 bases, with 19 bases sitting between them.

This chain uses TRBV10-3 with TRBJ1-6; no reliable D call. This CDR3 has 13 amino acids. Germline assignment: CDR1 ENHRY and CDR2 SYGVKD. Deletions cut 6 bases from V and 10 bases from J, with 13 bases between. The CDR3 bases are TGTGCCATCAGGATCGAGTCCGGATCACCCCTCCACTTT. Amino acid sequence: CAIRIESGSPLHF.

CDR3 amino acids: CASSQPYTGELFF. The CDR3, as DNA: TGTGCCAGCAGTCAACCTTACACCGGGGAGCTGTTTTTT. The chain carries TRBV25-1 and TRBJ2-2; no clear D. Germline lookup yields CDR1 MGHDK and CDR2 SYGVNS. V gave up 5 bases and J gave up 3 bases, with 7 bases separating them. The CDR3 length is 13 residues.

This clone appeared a few times. The rearrangement uses TRBV18 and TRBJ2-1; either TRBD1 or TRBD2 may supply D (5 bases each). Trimming left V 3 bases short and J 7 bases short, with 10 bases between. The CDR3 length is 13 residues. Germline-derived CDR1 and CDR2 are KGHSH and LQKENI. In DNA form, the CDR3 reads TGTGCCAGCTCACCGGGACGAGGGAATGAGCAGTTCTTC. Its translation is CASSPGRGNEQFF.